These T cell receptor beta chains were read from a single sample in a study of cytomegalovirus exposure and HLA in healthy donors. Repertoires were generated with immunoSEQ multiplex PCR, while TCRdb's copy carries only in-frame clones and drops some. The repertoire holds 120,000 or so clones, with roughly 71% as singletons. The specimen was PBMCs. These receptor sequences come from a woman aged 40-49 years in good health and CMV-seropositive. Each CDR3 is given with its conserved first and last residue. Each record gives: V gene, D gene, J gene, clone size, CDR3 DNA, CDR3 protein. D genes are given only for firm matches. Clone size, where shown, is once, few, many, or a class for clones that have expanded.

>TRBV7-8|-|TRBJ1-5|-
TGTGCCAGCAGCCCGTACGACAGCTTCAATCAGCCCCAGCATTTT
CASSPYDSFNQPQHF
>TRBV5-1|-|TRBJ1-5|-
TGCGCCAGCAGCATAGAGGGAGATAGCAATCAGCCCCAGCATTTT
CASSIEGDSNQPQHF
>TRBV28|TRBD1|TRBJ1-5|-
TGTGCCAGCAGCCGGGGGACAGGGGGCAATCAGCCCCAGCATTTT
CASSRGTGGNQPQHF
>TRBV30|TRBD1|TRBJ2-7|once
TGTGCCTGGAGGTTACGCAGGGGGCCGTTTTACGAGCAGTACTTC
CAWRLRRGPFYEQYF
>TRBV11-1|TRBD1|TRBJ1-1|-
TGTGCCAGCAGCTTGGACAGGATTAACACTGAAGCTTTCTTT
CASSLDRINTEAFF
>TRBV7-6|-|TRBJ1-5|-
TGTGCCAGCAGCTTATCTGGAGATAGCAATCAGCCCCAGCATTTT
CASSLSGDSNQPQHF
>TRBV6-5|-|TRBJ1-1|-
TGTGCCAGCAGCCTAAGAGCCACCAAAAGGGGTGAAGCTTTCTTT
CASSLRATKRGEAFF
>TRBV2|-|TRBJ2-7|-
TGTGCCAGCGGGCAGGGGAAGCTTCACGAGCAGTACTTC
CASGQGKLHEQYF
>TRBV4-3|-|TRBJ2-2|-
TGCGCCAGCAGCCAAGTCCAGATCGGATTATCGCAGGGTGTGACCGGGGAGCTGTTTTTT
CASSQVQIGLSQGVTGELFF
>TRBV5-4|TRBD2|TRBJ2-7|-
TGTGCCAGCAGCTTGGCGAGGAGCGGGGGGAGCTCCTACGAGCAGTACTTC
CASSLARSGGSSYEQYF
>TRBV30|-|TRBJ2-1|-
TGTGCCTGGAGTGTTGGGAGGCTCAATGAGCAGTTCTTC
CAWSVGRLNEQFF
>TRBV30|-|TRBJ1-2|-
TGTGCCTGGAGTGTACAAACCTATGGCTACACCTTC
CAWSVQTYGYTF
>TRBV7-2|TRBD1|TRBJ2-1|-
TGTGCCAGCGGTTACAGGGGCAATGAGCAGTTCTTC
CASGYRGNEQFF
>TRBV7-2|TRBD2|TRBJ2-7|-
TGTGCCAGCAACAATGCGGGGGGAACCTACGAGCAGTACTTC
CASNNAGGTYEQYF
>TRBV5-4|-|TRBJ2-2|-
TGTGCCAGCAGCTTGGTCGGGAAGAACACCGGGGAGCTGTTTTTT
CASSLVGKNTGELFF
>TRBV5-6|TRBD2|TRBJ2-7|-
TGTGCCAGTCGAGGGACTAGCGAAACCTACGAGCAGTACTTC
CASRGTSETYEQYF
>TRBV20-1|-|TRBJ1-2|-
TGCAGTGGCGCAGGGTTCGAGGGCTACACCTTC
CSGAGFEGYTF
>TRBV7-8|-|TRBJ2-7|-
TGTGCCAGCAGCTTAACGGGAGTGGGTTACGAGCAGTACTTC
CASSLTGVGYEQYF
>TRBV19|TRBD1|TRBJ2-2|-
TGTGCCAGTAGCCCGGGACAGATCACCGGGGAGCTGTTTTTT
CASSPGQITGELFF
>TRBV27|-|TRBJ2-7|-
TGTGCCAGCAGTCCCAGCCCGGGACTTCACTCCTACGAGCAGTACTTC
CASSPSPGLHSYEQYF
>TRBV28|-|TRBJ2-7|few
TGTGCCAGCAGTTTCCCGGGGTCCAGCTCCTACGAGCAGTACTTC
CASSFPGSSSYEQYF
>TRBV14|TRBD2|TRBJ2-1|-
TGTGCCAGCAGCCAAGGGGGGAGCGGGAGGGCCAATGAGCAGTTCTTC
CASSQGGSGRANEQFF
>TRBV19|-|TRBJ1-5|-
TGTGCCAGTAGTATAAAAGAACAGGGACGAACGAGCAATCAGCCCCAGCATTTT
CASSIKEQGRTSNQPQHF
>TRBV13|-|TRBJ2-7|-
TGTGCCAGCAGCTCAGCAGGGAACGAGCAGTACTTC
CASSSAGNEQYF
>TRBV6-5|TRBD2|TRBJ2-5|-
TGTGCCAGCAGTTACTCTAGCGGGGCGTCCCAAGAGACCCAGTACTTC
CASSYSSGASQETQYF
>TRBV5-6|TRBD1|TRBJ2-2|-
TGTGCCAGCAGCCCAGTGACAGGGGCCGTTGGGACCGGGGAGCTGTTTTTT
CASSPVTGAVGTGELFF
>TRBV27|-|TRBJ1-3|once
TGTGCCAGCAGTCCCGGACAGTTCACCTCTGGAAACACCATATATTTT
CASSPGQFTSGNTIYF
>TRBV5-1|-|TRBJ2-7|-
TGCGCCAGCAGCGCCCGACCCAGGGTAAATGGCGAGCAGTACTTC
CASSARPRVNGEQYF
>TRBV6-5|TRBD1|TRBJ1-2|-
TGTGCCAGCAGGCGACAGGGGAGCGGCTACACCTTC
CASRRQGSGYTF
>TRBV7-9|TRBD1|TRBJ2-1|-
TGTGCCAGTATCTACACAGGGGGCAGTAATCCAAGCCTTTACAATGAGCAGTTCTTC
CASIYTGGSNPSLYNEQFF
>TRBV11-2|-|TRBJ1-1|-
TGTGCCAGCAGCCCGACTCATGGGAACACTGAAGCTTTCTTT
CASSPTHGNTEAFF
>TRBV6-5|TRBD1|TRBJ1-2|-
TGTGCCAGCACCCGGACAGGGGGAACCTATGGCTACACCTTC
CASTRTGGTYGYTF
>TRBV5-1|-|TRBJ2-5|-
TGCGCCAGCAGCTTGAGTGAGGGCCAAGAGACCCAGTACTTC
CASSLSEGQETQYF
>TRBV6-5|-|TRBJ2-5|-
TGTGCCAGCAGTTACTCGCAAATCGGGGTGGAGACCCAGTACTTC
CASSYSQIGVETQYF
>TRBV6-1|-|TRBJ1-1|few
TGTGCCAGCAGCCCTACAGGGTACACTGAAGCTTTCTTT
CASSPTGYTEAFF
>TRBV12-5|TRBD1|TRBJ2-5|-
TGTGCTAGTGGCGGACAGGGGGTAACCCTAAGGGGGCGAGAGACCCAGTACTTC
CASGGQGVTLRGRETQYF
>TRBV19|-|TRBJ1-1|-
TGTGCCAGTAGTTTACGGAGCTCGAACACTGAAGCTTTCTTT
CASSLRSSNTEAFF
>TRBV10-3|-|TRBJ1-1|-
TGTGCCATCAGTGAGCAGGGTTTGAGTCAGGTGAACACTGAAGCTTTCTTT
CAISEQGLSQVNTEAFF
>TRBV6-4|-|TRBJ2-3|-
TGTGCCAGCAGGGGGACAGGGACCAGCGGGAGTCCAACAGATACGCAGTATTTT
CASRGTGTSGSPTDTQYF
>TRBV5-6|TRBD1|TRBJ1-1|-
TGTGCCAGCAGCGGGACAGCAGGGAACACTGAAGCTTTCTTT
CASSGTAGNTEAFF
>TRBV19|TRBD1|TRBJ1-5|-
TGTGCCAGTAAGGGACAGGGAAGTCAGCCCCAGCATTTT
CASKGQGSQPQHF
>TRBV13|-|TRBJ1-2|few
TGTGCCAGCAGCTTGGGACATCTCAACTATGGCTACACCTTC
CASSLGHLNYGYTF
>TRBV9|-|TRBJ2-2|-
TGTGCCAGCAGCGCCTACGGGGGTCAGTGGAACACCGGGGAGCTGTTTTTT
CASSAYGGQWNTGELFF
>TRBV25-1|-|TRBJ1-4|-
TGTGCCAGCAGTGCAGGTGCGAATGAAAAACTGTTTTTT
CASSAGANEKLFF
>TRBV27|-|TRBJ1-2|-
TGTGCCAGCAGTGGGTTGGACAATTGGTTCTATGGCTACACCTTC
CASSGLDNWFYGYTF
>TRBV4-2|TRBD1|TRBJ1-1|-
TGTGCCAGCAGCCAAGTAAGGGGGCACACTGAAGCTTTCTTT
CASSQVRGHTEAFF
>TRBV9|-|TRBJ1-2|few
TGTGCCAGCAGCGTAATGGGCACCTCCCCCGGGGGCTATGGCTACACCTTC
CASSVMGTSPGGYGYTF